One sample yielded the 20 T cell receptor beta chains listed below, sequenced in a study of T cell clusters in autoimmune cytopenias. TRB was amplified by touch-down multiplex PCR, primer pools A and B combined. After re-calling the multiplex PCR reads, TCRdb lists one entry per CDR3 protein, DNA absent. The table lists 6,500 to 8,000 distinct CDR3 sequences. TRB amplification used approximately 250 ng of peripheral blood genomic DNA. This sample was shared with a second study, whose subject was T cell repertoires in aging, cancer and after chemotherapy.

Specimen: peripheral blood. These TCRs come from a human donor in good health.

The chain carries TRBV6-1 and TRBJ2-5; TCRdb names TRBD2, which stays unverified in the absence of DNA. The CDR3 loop spans 13 amino acids. Germline CDR1 and CDR2: MNHNS and SASEGT. CDR3 loop: CASLPRGRETQYF.

The rearrangement links TRBV27 to TRBJ2-3; TCRdb proposes TRBD2, but this gene call is untestable without DNA. The CDR3 has 19 residues. CDR1 is MNHEY, CDR2 SMNVEV, per germline (reference sequence). This CDR3 reads CASSLEGLAGAARTDTQYF.

The chain couples TRBV18 to TRBJ1-6. The V gene's germline CDR1 is KGHSH and CDR2 LQKENI. This CDR3 region has 12 residues. This CDR3 is CASSGYNSPLHF. Full variable domain (remainder filled in from reference TRBV18 and TRBJ1-6): NAGVMQNPRHLVRRRGQEARLRCSPMKGHSHVYWYRQLPEEGLKFMVYLQKENIIDESGMPKERFSAEFPKEGPSILRIQQVVRGDSAAYFCASSGYNSPLHFGNGTRLTVT.

This chain uses TRBV30 with TRBJ2-1. CDR3 length equals 11 residues. Germline CDR1 is GTSNPN and CDR2 is SVGIG (reference sequence). CDR3 amino acids: CAWKDLHEQFF.

The V gene is TRBV18, the J gene TRBJ1-4; TCRdb reports TRBD1, a call that lacks DNA to check it against. CDR1 and CDR2 (germline): KGHSH, LQKENI. The CDR3 has 17 residues. CDR3: CASSPVPGTATNEKLFF.

J is TRBJ1-5 and V is TRBV19; absent DNA, TCRdb's TRBD1 call cannot be checked. This CDR3 comprises 13 residues. Germline V gives CDR1 LNHDA, CDR2 SQIVND (reference sequence). The CDR3 here is CASSLFGGQNQHF.

This clonotype counts as medium-sized by frequency. This chain uses TRBV7-6 with TRBJ2-5; the D call from TCRdb, TRBD1, cannot be confirmed without DNA. The length of the CDR3 is 17 residues. Germline V gives CDR1 SGHVS, CDR2 FNYEAQ. CDR3 protein: CASTLNPGQGDEETQYF.

The V call is TRBV12-3 or TRBV12-4, the J call TRBJ2-2; the TCRdb call, TRBD1, lacks DNA for checking. CDR3 length: 16 residues. The CDR3 spells CASSFGAANPIGELFF.

The genes are TRBV19 and TRBJ2-1; checking the TCRdb D call of TRBD2 is not possible without DNA. The CDR3 is made up of 15 amino acids. Germline CDR1 and CDR2: LNHDA and SQIVND (reference sequence). The CDR3 here is CASSMGLAGGNEQFF.

J is TRBJ2-3 and V is TRBV7-9. Germline lookup yields CDR1 SEHNR and CDR2 FQNEAQ (reference sequence). This CDR3 contains 12 residues. CDR3 region: CASSSNTDTQYF.

V gene TRBV5-6 combines with J gene TRBJ2-4. This CDR3 contains 12 residues. Germline-derived CDR1 and CDR2 are SGHDT and YYEEEE. The CDR3 is CASSLGLNIQYF.

The rearrangement joins TRBV6-5 to TRBJ2-3; TCRdb names TRBD1, which stays unverified in the absence of DNA. Germline V CDR1 and CDR2: MNHEY, SVGAGI. The CDR3 sequence is 16 residues long. CDR3 amino acids: CASSYRTGWATDTQYF.

The chain is built from TRBV6-5 and TRBJ2-7; TCRdb picks TRBD1, but there is no DNA to check that call. The CDR3 loop spans 12 amino acids. Germline V gene data show CDR1 as MNHEY and CDR2 as SVGAGI. CDR3 in amino acids: CASSIRGYEQYF.

According to its frequency, this clonotype is medium-sized (0.01 to 0.1%). This chain links TRBV19 with TRBJ2-3. Germline V gene lookup returns CDR1 LNHDA and CDR2 SQIVND (reference sequence). This CDR3 is 12 amino acids long. CDR3 sequence reads: CASSIRADTQYF.

The rearrangement uses TRBV12-3 or TRBV12-4 and TRBJ2-5; no DNA is available, so the TRBD1 call from TCRdb remains unchecked. The CDR3 runs 14 residues. The CDR3 protein is CASKTGGVQETQYF.

The CDR3 loop is CASSWGQGNGKLFF. The chain couples TRBV5-6 to TRBJ1-4; TCRdb gives TRBD1 as the D gene, but with no DNA this cannot be confirmed. CDR1 is SGHDT and CDR2 is YYEEEE in the germline V gene. The CDR3 has 14 amino acids.

Its frequency marks this clonotype as medium-sized. The chain employs TRBV29-1 and TRBJ2-1. Germline values: CDR1 SQVTM, CDR2 ANQGSEA. This CDR3 has 12 residues. The CDR3 loop is CSVDWSYNEQFF.

The chain has TRBV12-3 or TRBV12-4 and TRBJ2-5; absent DNA, TCRdb's TRBD1 call cannot be checked. The CDR3 is 13 amino acids. The CDR3 loop is CASSLSRKETQYF.

The chain links TRBV5-4 to TRBJ2-2. CDR1 is SGHNT, CDR2 YYREEE, per germline (reference sequence). This CDR3 comprises 12 residues. The CDR3 here is CASSRDSGELFF. The full variable domain, with the rest looked up from reference TRBV5-4 and TRBJ2-2, is ETGVTQSPTHLIKTRGQQVTLRCSSQSGHNTVSWYQQALGQGPQFIFQYYREEENGRGNFPPRFSGLQFPNYSSELNVNALELDDSALYLCASSRDSGELFFGEGSRLTVL.

The rearrangement joins TRBV19 to TRBJ2-1; TCRdb calls TRBD1, which cannot be checked without DNA. The length of the CDR3 is 14 residues. Germline loops: CDR1 LNHDA, CDR2 SQIVND (reference sequence). This CDR3 is CASSISGAGTEQFF.